These 31 T cell receptor beta chains were all obtained from the same sample, sequenced in a study of T cells after yellow fever vaccination. TCRdb re-called the 5' RACE reads with MiXCR, one entry per CDR3 protein. The top ten hold roughly 43% of the sample, which has about 130,000 distinct CDR3 sequences, almost 9% seen once. Sequences were derived from CD8+ T cells sorted from PBMCs, sampled on the day of the yellow fever booster vaccination. These TCRs come from a man aged 18 to 29 who received the YFV17D yellow fever vaccine.

This rearrangement joins TRBV4-1 to TRBJ2-7; tentatively, D is TRBD1 or TRBD2 (6 bases each). CDR3 length: 15 amino acids. Germline assignment: CDR1 MGHRA and CDR2 YSYEKL. V was cut by 4 bases and J by 3 bases, with 16 bases left in between. CDR3 in amino acids: CASSPEGGTGYEQYF. DNA of the CDR3: TGCGCCAGCAGCCCAGAGGGGGGCACCGGCTACGAGCAGTACTTC.

A few counts support this clonotype. The gene calls are TRBV10-2 and TRBJ1-1; D remains ambiguous. The CDR3 contains 12 residues. With 7 bases removed from V and 3 bases from J, the gap between germline ends came to 9 bases. Germline V gene data show CDR1 as WSHSY and CDR2 as SAAADI. The CDR3 reads CASMSGDTEAFF. For the CDR3, the DNA is TGCGCCAGCATGAGCGGGGACACTGAAGCTTTCTTT.

J is TRBJ1-5 and V is TRBV27; D possibly corresponds to TRBD1 (5 bases). This CDR3 comprises 13 residues. The germline V gene has CDR1 MNHEY and CDR2 SMNVEV (reference sequence). Trimming took off 1 base at V and 7 bases at J, with 8 bases between the two ends. CDR3 sequence: CASSLWGTQPQHF. The CDR3 DNA is TGTGCCAGCAGTTTATGGGGGACCCAGCCCCAGCATTTT.

The J gene is TRBJ2-6, the V gene TRBV11-2; D is tentatively TRBD1 or TRBD2 (5 bases each). V gave up 4 bases and J gave up 0 bases, with 16 bases separating them. From germline, CDR1 is SGHAT and CDR2 FQNNGV. The CDR3 has 18 amino acids. Here the CDR3 reads CASSWAGTRISGANVLTF. The CDR3 nucleotides read TGTGCCAGCAGCTGGGCCGGGACCCGCATCTCTGGGGCCAACGTCCTGACTTTC.

In this sample, this clonotype turned up many times. The chain uses TRBV7-6 and TRBJ2-1, with TRBD2 matching over 9 bases. V trimming: 0 bases; J trimming: 5 bases; junction bases outside the gene matches: 5. The CDR3 length is 16 residues. Germline loops: CDR1 SGHVS, CDR2 FNYEAQ. This CDR3 is CASSLALASGDNEQFF. DNA for the CDR3: TGTGCCAGCAGCTTAGCGCTGGCTAGCGGGGACAATGAGCAGTTCTTC.

V gene TRBV4-1 combines with J gene TRBJ2-2; D may be TRBD2 (6 bases). Germline V CDR1 and CDR2: MGHRA, YSYEKL. The CDR3 has 16 residues. Deletions cut 2 bases from V and 3 bases from J, with 13 bases between. CDR3 loop: CASSQPGGIDTGELFF. As DNA, the CDR3 is TGCGCCAGCAGCCAACCTGGAGGGATAGACACCGGGGAGCTGTTTTTT.

The chain carries TRBV7-6 and TRBJ1-5, with 7 nucleotides matching TRBD1. From germline, CDR1 is SGHVS and CDR2 FNYEAQ. The length of the CDR3 is 13 residues. V lost 4 bases, J lost 7 bases, and 4 bases stayed unmatched. The CDR3 nucleotides read TGTGCCAGCAGCTACAGGGGAAGGCAGCCCCAGCATTTT. It translates to CASSYRGRQPQHF.

The chain combines TRBV27 with TRBJ2-7; a weak D match, TRBD1 (5 bases). Germline V gene lookup returns CDR1 MNHEY and CDR2 SMNVEV (reference sequence). V was shortened by 3 bases and J by 1 base, with 13 bases between the two germline ends. This CDR3 has 15 amino acids. CDR3 protein: CASSFLGDSSYEQYF. The CDR3 coding sequence is TGTGCCAGCAGTTTTCTCGGCGACAGTTCCTACGAGCAGTACTTC.

The chain has TRBV5-1 and TRBJ1-2; D might be TRBD1 (5 bases). CDR3 length: 14 residues. Trimming took 4 bases from V and 3 from J, leaving 13 bases between them. CDR1 is SGHRS and CDR2 is YFSETQ in the germline V gene. CDR3 residues: CASSRLPGDYGYTF. In DNA, the CDR3 is TGCGCCAGCAGCCGCCTACCGGGGGACTATGGCTACACCTTC.

There are many counts of this clonotype. This chain links TRBV3-1 with TRBJ2-7, with 7 bases matching TRBD2. CDR3 length equals 15 residues. Germline values: CDR1 LGHDT, CDR2 YNNKEL (reference sequence). The J segment lost 4 bases and the V segment lost 2 bases, leaving 8 bases of the junction unmatched. CDR3: CASSQHGRGAYEQYF. CDR3 coding DNA: TGTGCCAGCAGCCAACATGGGAGGGGAGCGTACGAGCAGTACTTC.

J is TRBJ2-7 and V is TRBV4-1; no definite D call. CDR1 is MGHRA, CDR2 YSYEKL, per germline. The CDR3 loop spans 13 amino acids. The V end was cut by 4 bases, the J end by 4 bases, with 11 bases between. The CDR3 here is CASSPQRNYEQYF. The DNA of the CDR3 is TGCGCCAGCAGCCCCCAGCGAAATTACGAGCAGTACTTC.

This clonotype occurred many times. V and J are TRBV7-9 and TRBJ2-7; a possible D gene is TRBD2 (5 bases). The V gene's germline CDR1 is SEHNR and CDR2 FQNEAQ (reference sequence). Trimming pared 5 bases from V and 4 bases from J, leaving 12 bases between. The CDR3 consists of 13 residues. CDR3: CASSPWSGYEQYF. The DNA of the CDR3 is TGTGCCAGCAGCCCCTGGAGCGGTTACGAGCAGTACTTC.

The chain recombines TRBV12-3 or TRBV12-4 with TRBJ1-2; tentatively, D is TRBD1 (5 bases). V lost 1 base, J lost 1 base, and 10 bases lay in between. The CDR3 is made up of 15 amino acids. CDR3 sequence (DNA): TGTGCCAGCAGTTTAGGGCAGGGAAGTAACTATGGCTACACCTTC. Translating gives CASSLGQGSNYGYTF.

The rearrangement uses TRBV3-1 and TRBJ2-7; D may be TRBD1 (6 bases). This CDR3 contains 13 residues. V lost 4 bases and J lost 5, with 12 bases in between. Germline CDR1 LGHDT, CDR2 YNNKEL (reference sequence). The CDR3 sequence is CASSPPGDHEQYF. Here the CDR3 DNA reads TGTGCCAGCAGCCCCCCAGGGGACCACGAGCAGTACTTC.

V and J are TRBV14 and TRBJ1-1; no clear D. This CDR3 is 16 amino acids long. With 1 base removed from V and 4 bases from J, the gap between germline ends came to 16 bases. The germline CDR1 and CDR2 sequences are SGHDN and FVKESK. CDR3 sequence (DNA): TGTGCCAGCAGCCAAGGTTCAGGTTGGCTGGGCACTGAAGCTTTCTTT. Protein sequence: CASSQGSGWLGTEAFF.

This clonotype was detected a few times. Written as DNA, the CDR3 is TGTGCCACCAGTTCCAGACAGGTTACCCCCAACGAGCAGTACTTC. It translates to CATSSRQVTPNEQYF. The chain joins TRBV15 to TRBJ2-7, with D possibly matching TRBD1 (6 bases). Germline CDR1 reads LNHNV; CDR2 reads YYDKDF (reference sequence). This CDR3 is 15 amino acids long. The V end lost 6 bases, the J end lost 5 bases, and 20 bases lay between the germline ends.

This clonotype has more than one count but fewer than ten. The rearrangement links TRBV7-9 to TRBJ2-7, with D possibly being TRBD1 (6 bases). The CDR3 consists of 15 residues. V lost 5 bases to trimming and J lost 4 bases, with 18 bases between them. Per germline, CDR1 SEHNR and CDR2 FQNEAQ (reference sequence). Here the CDR3 reads CASSAQQGRSYEQYF. DNA for the CDR3: TGTGCCAGCAGCGCTCAACAGGGCCGGTCGTACGAGCAGTACTTC.

The chain is built from TRBV7-3 and TRBJ2-3; D gene uncertain. This CDR3 comprises 13 residues. The germline V gene has CDR1 SGHTA and CDR2 FQGTGA. Trimming removed 1 base from V and 4 bases from J, with 6 bases in between. The CDR3 protein is CASSLIKADTQYF. Written as DNA, the CDR3 is TGTGCCAGCAGCTTAATTAAGGCAGATACGCAGTATTTT.

The V gene is TRBV7-3, the J gene TRBJ2-1; TRBD2 matches 8 bases. The CDR3 length is 15 residues. CDR1 is SGHTA and CDR2 is FQGTGA in the germline V gene. V lost 5 bases, J lost 7 bases, and 10 bases stayed unmatched. The CDR3: CASSPSGTSGNEQFF. CDR3 bases: TGTGCCAGCAGCCCCTCCGGGACTAGTGGGAATGAGCAGTTCTTC.

J is TRBJ1-1 and V is TRBV12-3 or TRBV12-4, with a possible D match to TRBD1 (5 bases). Trimming removed 10 bases from V and 4 bases from J, with 13 bases in between. The CDR3 runs to 12 residues. The CDR3 here is CATQGVVTEAFF. In DNA, the CDR3 is TGTGCCACCCAAGGGGTCGTCACTGAAGCTTTCTTT.

A few counts support this clonotype. The rearrangement uses TRBV4-1 and TRBJ2-7, with D perhaps assigned TRBD1 or TRBD2 (5 bases each). The CDR3 loop spans 14 amino acids. Germline CDR1 reads MGHRA; CDR2 reads YSYEKL. V gave up 0 bases and J gave up 6 bases, with 12 bases separating them. The CDR3 DNA is TGCGCCAGCAGCCAAGACCCAGGGACGCCCGAGCAGTACGTC. It translates to CASSQDPGTPEQYV.

V usage is TRBV12-5 and J usage is TRBJ2-5; D uncertain. Trimming cost V 4 bases and J 1 base, with 10 bases left between them. Per germline, CDR1 LGHNT and CDR2 FRNRAP. This CDR3 comprises 14 residues. CDR3 coding DNA: TGTGCTAGTGGTTCCTCGGACCTCCAAGAGACCCAGTACTTC. This codes for CASGSSDLQETQYF. Full variable domain (remainder filled in from reference TRBV12-5 and TRBJ2-5): DARVTQTPRHKVTEMGQEVTMRCQPILGHNTVFWYRQTMMQGLELLAYFRNRAPLDDSGMPKDRFSAEMPDATLATLKIQPSEPRDSAVYFCASGSSDLQETQYFGPGTRLLVL.

The rearrangement links TRBV7-8 to TRBJ2-2; 7 bases map to TRBD1. With 5 bases clipped from V and 4 bases from J, the junction kept 10 bases outside the gene matches. This CDR3 is 16 amino acids long. From germline, CDR1 is SGHVS and CDR2 FQNEAQ. CDR3 bases: TGTGCCAGCAGCGAACGGACAGGTTCAGGCACCGGGGAGCTGTTTTTT. Amino acids: CASSERTGSGTGELFF. The whole variable domain, filled in from reference TRBV7-8 and TRBJ2-2, reads GAGVSQSPRYKVAKRGQDVALRCDPISGHVSLFWYQQALGQGPEFLTYFQNEAQLDKSGLPSDRFFAERPEGSVSTLKIQRTQQEDSAVYLCASSERTGSGTGELFFGEGSRLTVL.

This clonotype was picked up a small number of times. The CDR3 nucleotides are TGTGCCAGCAGTGCCGCTAGCGGGGGGAAGCTCACAGATACGCAGTATTTT. It encodes CASSAASGGKLTDTQYF. The V call is TRBV2, the J call TRBJ2-3; 11 bases map to TRBD2. Germline CDR1 is SNHLY and CDR2 is FYNNEI. Losses at the gene ends were 4 bases for V and 2 bases for J; bases not matched to a gene: 8. The length of the CDR3 is 17 residues. The full variable domain, with the rest looked up from reference TRBV2 and TRBJ2-3, is EPEVTQTPSHQVTQMGQEVILRCVPISNHLYFYWYRQILGQKVEFLVSFYNNEISEKSEIFDDQFSVERPDGSNFTLKIRSTKLEDSAMYFCASSAASGGKLTDTQYFGPGTRLTVL.

V usage is TRBV27 and J usage is TRBJ2-2; the match to TRBD1 covers 9 bases. Germline CDR1 and CDR2: MNHEY and SMNVEV (reference sequence). CDR3 length: 17 residues. Losses at the gene ends were 5 bases for V and 0 bases for J; bases not matched to a gene: 7. The CDR3 DNA is TGTGCCAGCAGTGACAGGGGGTATAGGGCGAACACCGGGGAGCTGTTTTTT. Translated: CASSDRGYRANTGELFF.

This clonotype has only a few counts. V is TRBV12-3 or TRBV12-4 and J is TRBJ2-7; D gene unclear. The CDR3 extends over 11 amino acids. With 6 bases removed from V and 6 bases from J, the gap between germline ends came to 9 bases. The CDR3 bases are TGTGCCAGCAGCTCTCGGGTCGAGCAGTACTTC. It yields the protein CASSSRVEQYF.

This clonotype came up a few times. The rearrangement joins TRBV4-3 to TRBJ1-2, with TRBD1 matching 7 bases. The germline V gene has CDR1 LGHNA and CDR2 YSLEER. This CDR3 region has 15 residues. Trimming cost V 0 bases and J 4 bases; bases outside gene matches: 5. The CDR3 region has the DNA TGCGCCAGCAGCCAAGAGTTGCAGGGGGGCTATGGCTACACCTTC. The encoded protein is CASSQELQGGYGYTF.

The chain is built from TRBV7-3 and TRBJ2-3; 10 nucleotides match TRBD2. From germline, CDR1 is SGHTA and CDR2 FQGTGA. The junction had 12 bases not matched to a gene; V was cut back by 5 bases and J by 4 bases. This CDR3 contains 17 residues. CDR3 protein: CASSPTSGFFAPDTQYF. In DNA form, the CDR3 reads TGTGCCAGCAGCCCGACTAGCGGGTTTTTTGCCCCAGATACGCAGTATTTT.

The chain carries TRBV11-2 and TRBJ2-5; 9 bases are a match to TRBD1. Germline lookup yields CDR1 SGHAT and CDR2 FQNNGV. This CDR3 comprises 12 residues. The J segment lost 5 bases and the V segment lost 9 bases, leaving 4 bases of the junction unmatched. CDR3 residues: CASGQGLETQYF. CDR3 nucleotide sequence: TGTGCCAGTGGACAGGGGCTGGAGACCCAGTACTTC. The variable domain in full, completed from reference TRBV11-2 and TRBJ2-5, reads EAGVAQSPRYKIIEKRQSVAFWCNPISGHATLYWYQQILGQGPKLLIQFQNNGVVDDSQLPKDRFSAERLKGVDSTLKIQPAKLEDSAVYLCASGQGLETQYFGPGTRLLVL.

In its sample, this clonotype was seen a few times. This chain connects TRBV6-2 or TRBV6-3 to TRBJ2-1, with 12 bases aligning to TRBD2. V was clipped by 5 bases and J by 7 bases; unmatched bases: 6. The CDR3 totals 15 residues. The germline V gene encodes CDR1 MNHEY and CDR2 SVGEGT. CDR3 coding DNA: TGTGCCAGCAGTATCCCGGGACTAGCGGGTAATGAGCAGTTCTTC. It yields the protein CASSIPGLAGNEQFF.

This clonotype was found a few times. V usage is TRBV5-6 and J usage is TRBJ2-7; D might be TRBD1 (5 bases). V lost 0 bases, J lost 3 bases, and 7 bases lay in between. The CDR3 covers 13 residues. CDR1 is SGHDT, CDR2 YYEEEE, per germline. The CDR3, as DNA: TGTGCCAGCAGCTTGGGACAGCTCTACGAGCAGTACTTC. Translated: CASSLGQLYEQYF.